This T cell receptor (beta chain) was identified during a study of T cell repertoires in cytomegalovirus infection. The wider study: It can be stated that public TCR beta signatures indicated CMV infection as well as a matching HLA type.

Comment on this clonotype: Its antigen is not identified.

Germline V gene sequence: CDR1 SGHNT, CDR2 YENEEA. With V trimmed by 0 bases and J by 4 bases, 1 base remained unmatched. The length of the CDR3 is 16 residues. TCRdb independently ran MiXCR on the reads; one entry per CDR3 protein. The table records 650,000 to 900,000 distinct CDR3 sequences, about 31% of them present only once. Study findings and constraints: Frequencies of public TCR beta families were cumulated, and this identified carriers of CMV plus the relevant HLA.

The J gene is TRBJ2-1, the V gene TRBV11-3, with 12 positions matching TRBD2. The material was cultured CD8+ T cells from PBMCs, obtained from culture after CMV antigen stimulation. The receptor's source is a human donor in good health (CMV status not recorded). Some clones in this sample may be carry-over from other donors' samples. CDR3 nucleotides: TGTGCCAGCAGCTTAGACGGACTAGCGGGGTACAATGAGCAGTTCTTC. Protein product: CASSLDGLAGYNEQFF.